The entry below gives a single TCR beta chain sequence along with its context. TEMRA cells were enriched by FACS, while CD8+ and CD4+ T cells were obtained through a negative isolation that was performed magnetically. This entry is derived from a study of CD8 T cells in Susac syndrome. Looked up from germline, CDR1 is LNHDA and CDR2 is SQIVND (reference sequence). This CDR3 is 12 amino acids long. V was shortened by 5 bases and J by 7 bases, with 9 bases between the two germline ends. Random hexamers were used to reverse transcribe the RNA input (0.5 to 1 ug). Coverage of TCR beta CDR3 amplification by immunoSEQ multiplex PCR extended to 54 Vbeta and 13 Jbeta. TCRdb recomputed calls from the immunoSEQ multiplex PCR reads with MiXCR, one row per CDR3 protein. The repertoire includes tens of thousands of distinct CDR3 sequences, over 75% of them detected once, and 0.5% to 0.6% sits in the top ten.

The receptor was isolated from a human donor with multiple sclerosis. The specimen was CD8+ T cells from PBMCs. This chain joins TRBV19 and TRBJ2-1; the D gene is possibly TRBD2 (5 bases). The CDR3 DNA is TGTGCCAGTAGTCTTAGCGAGAATGAGCAGTTCTTC. Its protein product is CASSLSENEQFF.